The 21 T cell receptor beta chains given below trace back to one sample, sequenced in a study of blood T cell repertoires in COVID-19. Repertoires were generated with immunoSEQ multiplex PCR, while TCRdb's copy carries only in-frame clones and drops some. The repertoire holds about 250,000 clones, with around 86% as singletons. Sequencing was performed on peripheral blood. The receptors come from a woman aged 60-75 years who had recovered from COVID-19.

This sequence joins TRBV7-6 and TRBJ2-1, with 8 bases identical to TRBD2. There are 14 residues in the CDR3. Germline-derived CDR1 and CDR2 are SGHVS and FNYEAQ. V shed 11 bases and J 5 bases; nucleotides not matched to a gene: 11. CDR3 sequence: CAGPLSGGHNEQFF. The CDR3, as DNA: TGTGCCGGCCCTCTCAGCGGGGGACACAATGAGCAGTTCTTC.

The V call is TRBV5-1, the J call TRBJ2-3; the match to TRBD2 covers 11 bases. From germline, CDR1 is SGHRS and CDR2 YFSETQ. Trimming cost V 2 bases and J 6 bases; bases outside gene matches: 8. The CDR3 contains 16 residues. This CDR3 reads CASSFGVAGGIDTQYF. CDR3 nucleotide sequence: TGCGCCAGCAGCTTCGGGGTAGCGGGGGGGATCGATACGCAGTATTTT.

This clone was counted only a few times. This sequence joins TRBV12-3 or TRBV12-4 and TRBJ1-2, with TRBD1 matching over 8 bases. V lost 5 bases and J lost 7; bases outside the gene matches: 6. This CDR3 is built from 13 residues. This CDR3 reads CASSAGGWSGYTF. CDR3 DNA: TGTGCCAGCAGTGCAGGGGGCTGGAGTGGCTACACCTTC.

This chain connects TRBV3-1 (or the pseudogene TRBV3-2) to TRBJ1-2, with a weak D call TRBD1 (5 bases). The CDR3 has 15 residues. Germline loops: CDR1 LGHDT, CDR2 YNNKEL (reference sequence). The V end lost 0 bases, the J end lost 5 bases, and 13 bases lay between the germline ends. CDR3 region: CASSQDSGRIYGYTF. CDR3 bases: TGTGCCAGCAGCCAAGATTCAGGGAGGATTTATGGCTACACCTTC.

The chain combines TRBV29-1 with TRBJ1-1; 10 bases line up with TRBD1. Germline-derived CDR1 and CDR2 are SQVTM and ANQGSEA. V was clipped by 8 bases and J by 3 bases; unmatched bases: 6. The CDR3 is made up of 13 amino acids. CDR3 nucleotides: TGCAGCTTGCGGACAGGGGGGGACACTGAAGCTTTCTTT. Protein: CSLRTGGDTEAFF.

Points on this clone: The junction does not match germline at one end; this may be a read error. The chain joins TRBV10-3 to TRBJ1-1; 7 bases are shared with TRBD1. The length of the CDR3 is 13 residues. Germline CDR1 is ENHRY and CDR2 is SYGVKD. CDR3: CAIGETGNAEAFF. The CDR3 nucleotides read TGTGCCATCGGGGAGACAGGGAACGCTGAAGCTTTCTTT.

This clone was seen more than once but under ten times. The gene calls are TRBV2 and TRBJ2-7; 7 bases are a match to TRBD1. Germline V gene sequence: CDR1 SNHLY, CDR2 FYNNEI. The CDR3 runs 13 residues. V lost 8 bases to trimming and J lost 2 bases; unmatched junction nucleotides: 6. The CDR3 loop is CASQTGVPYEQYF. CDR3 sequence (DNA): TGTGCCAGCCAAACAGGGGTCCCCTACGAGCAGTACTTC.

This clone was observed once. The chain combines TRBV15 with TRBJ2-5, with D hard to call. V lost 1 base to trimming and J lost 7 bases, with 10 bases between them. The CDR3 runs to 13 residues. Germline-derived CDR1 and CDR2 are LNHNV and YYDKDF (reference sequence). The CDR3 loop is CATSRGGLGTQYF. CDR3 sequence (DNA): TGTGCCACCAGCAGAGGAGGTCTGGGGACCCAGTACTTC.

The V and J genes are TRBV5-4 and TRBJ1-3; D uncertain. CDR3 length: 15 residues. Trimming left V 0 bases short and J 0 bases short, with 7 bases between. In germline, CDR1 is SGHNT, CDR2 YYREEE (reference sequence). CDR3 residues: CASSLGADSGNTIYF. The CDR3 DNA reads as TGTGCCAGCAGCTTGGGCGCGGACTCTGGAAACACCATATATTTT.

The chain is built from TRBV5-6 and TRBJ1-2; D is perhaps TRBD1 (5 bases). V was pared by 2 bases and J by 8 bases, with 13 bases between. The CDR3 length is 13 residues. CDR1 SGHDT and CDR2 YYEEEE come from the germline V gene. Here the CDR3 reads CASSFAGEGGYTF. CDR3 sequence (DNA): TGTGCCAGCAGCTTCGCGGGGGAGGGAGGCTACACCTTC.

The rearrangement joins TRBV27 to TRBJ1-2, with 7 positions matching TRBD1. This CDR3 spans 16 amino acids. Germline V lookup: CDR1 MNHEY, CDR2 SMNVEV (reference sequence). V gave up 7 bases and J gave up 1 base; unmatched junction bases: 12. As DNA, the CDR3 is TGTGCCAGCAATCATACCGGGACAGCGATTAACTATGGCTACACCTTC. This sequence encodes CASNHTGTAINYGYTF.

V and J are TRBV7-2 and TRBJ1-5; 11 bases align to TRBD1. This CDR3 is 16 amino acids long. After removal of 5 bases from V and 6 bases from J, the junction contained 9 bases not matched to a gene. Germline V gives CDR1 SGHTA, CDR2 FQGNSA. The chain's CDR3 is CASSPPGQGVSQPQHF. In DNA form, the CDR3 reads TGTGCCAGCAGCCCGCCGGGACAGGGGGTGAGTCAGCCCCAGCATTTT.

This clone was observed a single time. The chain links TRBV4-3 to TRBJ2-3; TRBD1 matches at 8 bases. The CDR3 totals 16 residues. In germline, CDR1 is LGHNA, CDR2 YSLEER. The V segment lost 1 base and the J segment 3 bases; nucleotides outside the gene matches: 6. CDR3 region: CASSQGKDRETDTQYF. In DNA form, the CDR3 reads TGCGCCAGCAGCCAAGGCAAGGACAGGGAGACAGATACGCAGTATTTT.

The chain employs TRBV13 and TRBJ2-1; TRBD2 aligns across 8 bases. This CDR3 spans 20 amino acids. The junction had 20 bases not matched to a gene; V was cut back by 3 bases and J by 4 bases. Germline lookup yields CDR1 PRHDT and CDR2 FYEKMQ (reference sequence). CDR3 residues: CASSFGLGRGAPIQYNEQFF. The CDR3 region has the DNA TGTGCCAGCAGCTTCGGTTTGGGGCGGGGGGCCCCAATTCAATACAATGAGCAGTTCTTC.

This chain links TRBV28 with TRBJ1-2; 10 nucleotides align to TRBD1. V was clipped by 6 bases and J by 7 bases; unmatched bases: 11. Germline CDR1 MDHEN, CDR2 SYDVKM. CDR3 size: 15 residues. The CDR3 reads CASRPRQGAQRGYTF. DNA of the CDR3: TGTGCCAGCAGGCCACGACAGGGGGCGCAACGTGGCTACACCTTC.

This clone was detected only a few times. For the CDR3, the DNA is TGCGCCAGCAGCTTAGAGCGGGGATCCAGCGGGCAGTACTTC. Translating it yields CASSLERGSSGQYF. The chain employs TRBV5-1 and TRBJ2-7; TRBD2 agrees at 7 bases. Germline CDR1 and CDR2: SGHRS and YFSETQ. CDR3 size: 14 residues. The trim removed 2 bases at V and 9 bases at J, leaving 11 bases unmatched.

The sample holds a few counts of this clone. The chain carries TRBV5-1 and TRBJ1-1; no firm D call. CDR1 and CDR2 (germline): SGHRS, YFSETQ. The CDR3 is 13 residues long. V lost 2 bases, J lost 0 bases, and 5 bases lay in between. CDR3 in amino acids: CASSFAVNTEAFF. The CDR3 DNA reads TGCGCCAGCAGCTTCGCGGTGAACACTGAAGCTTTCTTT. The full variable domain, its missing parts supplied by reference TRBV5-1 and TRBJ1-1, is KAGVTQTPRYLIKTRGQQVTLSCSPISGHRSVSWYQQTPGQGLQFLFEYFSETQRNKGNFPGRFSGRQFSNSRSEMNVSTLELGDSALYLCASSFAVNTEAFFGQGTRLTVV.

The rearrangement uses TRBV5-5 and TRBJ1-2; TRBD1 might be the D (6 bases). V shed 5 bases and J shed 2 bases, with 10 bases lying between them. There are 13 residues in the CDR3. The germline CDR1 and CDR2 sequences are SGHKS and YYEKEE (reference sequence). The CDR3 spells CASRPGTNYGYTF. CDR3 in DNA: TGTGCCAGCAGACCCGGGACAAACTATGGCTACACCTTC.

CDR3 nucleotide sequence: TGTGCCAGCAATCCCGGTCAGGGATGGCCTGAAGCTTTCTTT. Encoded protein: CASNPGQGWPEAFF. This chain joins TRBV28 and TRBJ1-1, with D possibly TRBD1 on 5 matching bases. V lost 7 bases to trimming and J lost 6 bases, with 18 bases between them. The CDR3 has 14 amino acids. The germline V gene has CDR1 MDHEN and CDR2 SYDVKM.

The CDR3 spells CASSQPGGYGNTIYF. The CDR3 DNA reads as TGCGCCAGCAGCCAACCAGGGGGTTATGGAAACACCATATATTTT. J is TRBJ1-3 and V is TRBV4-1; 7 bases line up with TRBD1. The CDR3 is made up of 15 amino acids. V lost 2 bases to trimming and J lost 3 bases; unmatched junction nucleotides: 4. Per the germline V gene, CDR1 is MGHRA and CDR2 is YSYEKL.

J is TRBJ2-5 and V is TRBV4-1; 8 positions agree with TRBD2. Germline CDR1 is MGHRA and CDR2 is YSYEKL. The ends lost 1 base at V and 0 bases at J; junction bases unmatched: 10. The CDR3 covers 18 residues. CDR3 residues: CASSQVVPSSGHQETQYF. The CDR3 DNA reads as TGCGCCAGCAGCCAAGTGGTCCCCTCTAGCGGGCACCAAGAGACCCAGTACTTC.